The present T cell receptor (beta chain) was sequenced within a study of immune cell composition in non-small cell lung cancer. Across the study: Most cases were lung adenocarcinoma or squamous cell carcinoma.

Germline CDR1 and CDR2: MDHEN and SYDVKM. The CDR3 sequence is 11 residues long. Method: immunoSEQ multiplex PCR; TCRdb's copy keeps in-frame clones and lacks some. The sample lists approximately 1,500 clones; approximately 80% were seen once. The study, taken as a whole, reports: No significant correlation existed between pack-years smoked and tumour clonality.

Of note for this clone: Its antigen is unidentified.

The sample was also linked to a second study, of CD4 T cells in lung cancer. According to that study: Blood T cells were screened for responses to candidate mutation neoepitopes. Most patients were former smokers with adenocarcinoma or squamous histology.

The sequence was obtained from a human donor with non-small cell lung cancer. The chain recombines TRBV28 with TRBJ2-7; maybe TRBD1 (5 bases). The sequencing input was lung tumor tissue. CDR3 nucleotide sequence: TGTGCGGAAGGGGACTCCTACGAGCAGTACTTC. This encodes CAEGDSYEQYF.